Shown below are 3 T cell receptor beta chains from a single sample sequenced in a study of cytomegalovirus exposure and HLA in healthy donors. 13 Jbeta primers and 60 Vbeta primers were used for the PCR. Sequencing used immunoSEQ multiplex PCR; TCRdb keeps in-frame clones, though not all of them. Of some 150,000 clones listed, less than 80% are singletons. The sample was PBMCs. Every receptor here comes from a female donor in good health and CMV-seronegative.

This chain joins TRBV6-1 and TRBJ1-3; D is unclear. Germline CDR1 reads MNHNS; CDR2 reads SASEGT. CDR3 length: 15 residues. Between the trimmed V and J ends, which lost 3 bases and 4 bases, there was a span of 13 bases. The CDR3 region is CASSDGWGAGNTIYF. DNA for the CDR3: TGTGCCAGCAGTGATGGTTGGGGAGCAGGAAACACCATATATTTT.

This rearrangement joins TRBV4-1 to TRBJ1-2, with a tentative D call TRBD1 (5 bases). V was shortened by 0 bases and J by 0 bases, with 14 bases between the two germline ends. The CDR3 consists of 17 residues. CDR1 MGHRA and CDR2 YSYEKL come from the germline V gene. In nucleotides, the CDR3 is TGCGCCAGCAGCCAAGAGGCAGGGCACTTCACTAACTATGGCTACACCTTC. Amino acid sequence: CASSQEAGHFTNYGYTF.

This chain connects TRBV10-3 to TRBJ1-1; 7 nucleotides agree with TRBD1. The CDR3 extends over 14 amino acids. After removal of 7 bases from V and 6 bases from J, the junction contained 11 bases not matched to a gene. The V gene's germline CDR1 is ENHRY and CDR2 SYGVKD. The CDR3 coding sequence is TGTGCCATCAACCGGAACGGACAGGTCTCTGAAGCTTTCTTT. It is translated as CAINRNGQVSEAFF.